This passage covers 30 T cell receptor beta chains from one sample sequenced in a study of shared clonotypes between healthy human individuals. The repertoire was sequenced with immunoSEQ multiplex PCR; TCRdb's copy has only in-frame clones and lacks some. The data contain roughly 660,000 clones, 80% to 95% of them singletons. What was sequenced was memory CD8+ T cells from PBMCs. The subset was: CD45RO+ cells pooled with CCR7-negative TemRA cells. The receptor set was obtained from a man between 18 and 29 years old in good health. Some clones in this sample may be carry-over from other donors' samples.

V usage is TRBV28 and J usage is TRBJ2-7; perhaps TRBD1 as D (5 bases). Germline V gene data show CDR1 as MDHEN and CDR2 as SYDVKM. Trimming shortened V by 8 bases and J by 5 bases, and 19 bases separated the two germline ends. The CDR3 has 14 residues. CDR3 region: CASGARPPFDEQYF. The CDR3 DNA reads TGTGCCAGCGGGGCCCGACCCCCATTCGACGAGCAGTACTTC. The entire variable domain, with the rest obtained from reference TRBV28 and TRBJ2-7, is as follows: DVKVTQSSRYLVKRTGEKVFLECVQDMDHENMFWYRQDPGLGLRLIYFSYDVKMKEKGDIPEGYSVSREKKERFSLILESASTNQTSMYLCASGARPPFDEQYFGPGTRLTVT.

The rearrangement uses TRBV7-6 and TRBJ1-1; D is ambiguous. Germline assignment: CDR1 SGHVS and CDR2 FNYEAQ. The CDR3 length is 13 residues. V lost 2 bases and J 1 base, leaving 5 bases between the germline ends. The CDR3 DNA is TGTGCCAGCAGCTTAATGGGGAACACTGAAGCTTTCTTT. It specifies CASSLMGNTEAFF.

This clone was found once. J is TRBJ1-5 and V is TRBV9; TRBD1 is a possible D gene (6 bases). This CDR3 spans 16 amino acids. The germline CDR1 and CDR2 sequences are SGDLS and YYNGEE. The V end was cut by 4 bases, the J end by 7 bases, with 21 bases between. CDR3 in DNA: TGTGCCAGCAGCCAAGGACCCTCCTTCACAGGGCAGCCCCAGCATTTT. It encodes CASSQGPSFTGQPQHF.

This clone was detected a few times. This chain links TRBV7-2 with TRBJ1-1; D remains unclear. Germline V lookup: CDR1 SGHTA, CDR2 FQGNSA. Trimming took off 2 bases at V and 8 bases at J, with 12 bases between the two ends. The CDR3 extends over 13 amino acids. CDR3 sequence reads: CASSLSGRTEAFF. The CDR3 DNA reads TGTGCCAGCAGCTTAAGTGGTAGAACGGAAGCTTTCTTT.

The CDR3 nucleotides read TGTGCCAGCAGTGACACAGGGGGTCCAGGCCACGAGCAGTACTTC. It is translated as CASSDTGGPGHEQYF. The chain joins TRBV2 to TRBJ2-7; 8 bases are a match to TRBD1. The J segment lost 5 bases and the V segment lost 3 bases, leaving 9 bases of the junction unmatched. CDR3 length: 15 amino acids. Per the germline V gene, CDR1 is SNHLY and CDR2 is FYNNEI.

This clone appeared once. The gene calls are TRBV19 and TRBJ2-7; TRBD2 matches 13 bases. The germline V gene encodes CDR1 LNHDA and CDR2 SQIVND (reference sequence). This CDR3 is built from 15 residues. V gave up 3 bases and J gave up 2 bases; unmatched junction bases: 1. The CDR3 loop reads CASSIGTSGAYEQYF. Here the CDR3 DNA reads TGTGCCAGTAGTATCGGGACTAGCGGGGCCTACGAGCAGTACTTC. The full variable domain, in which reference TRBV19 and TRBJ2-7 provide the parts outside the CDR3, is DGGITQSPKYLFRKEGQNVTLSCEQNLNHDAMYWYRQDPGQGLRLIYYSQIVNDFQKGDIAEGYSVSREKKESFPLTVTSAQKNPTAFYLCASSIGTSGAYEQYFGPGTRLTVT.

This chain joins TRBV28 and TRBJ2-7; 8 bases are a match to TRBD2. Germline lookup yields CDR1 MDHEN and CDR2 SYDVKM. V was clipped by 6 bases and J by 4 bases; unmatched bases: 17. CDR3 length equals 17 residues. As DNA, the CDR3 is TGTGCCAGCAGCTCCACCCGGCTGGCGGGAGGATTATACGAGCAGTACTTC. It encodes CASSSTRLAGGLYEQYF.

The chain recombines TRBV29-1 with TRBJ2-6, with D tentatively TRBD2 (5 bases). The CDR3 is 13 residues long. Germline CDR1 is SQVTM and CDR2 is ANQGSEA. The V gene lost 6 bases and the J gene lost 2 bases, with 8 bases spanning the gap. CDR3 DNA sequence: TGCAGCGTCGAGGGAACTGGGGCCAACGTCCTGACTTTC. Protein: CSVEGTGANVLTF.

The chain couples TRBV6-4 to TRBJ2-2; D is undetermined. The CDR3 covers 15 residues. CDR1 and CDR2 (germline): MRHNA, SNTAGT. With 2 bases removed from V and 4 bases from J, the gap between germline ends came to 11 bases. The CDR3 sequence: CASSDKGTSTGELFF. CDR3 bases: TGTGCCAGCAGTGACAAGGGTACGAGCACCGGGGAGCTGTTTTTT.

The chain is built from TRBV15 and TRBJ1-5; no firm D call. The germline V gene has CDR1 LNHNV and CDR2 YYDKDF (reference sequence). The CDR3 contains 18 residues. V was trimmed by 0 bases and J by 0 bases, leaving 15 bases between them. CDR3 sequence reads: CATSRDRYGADSNQPQHF. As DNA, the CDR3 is TGTGCCACCAGCAGAGATCGGTATGGCGCGGATAGCAATCAGCCCCAGCATTTT.

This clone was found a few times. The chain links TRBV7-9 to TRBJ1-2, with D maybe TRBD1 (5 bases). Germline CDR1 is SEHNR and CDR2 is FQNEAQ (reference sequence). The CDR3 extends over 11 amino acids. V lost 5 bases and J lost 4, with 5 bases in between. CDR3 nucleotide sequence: TGTGCCAGCAGCACAGGCTATGGCTACACCTTC. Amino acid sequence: CASSTGYGYTF.

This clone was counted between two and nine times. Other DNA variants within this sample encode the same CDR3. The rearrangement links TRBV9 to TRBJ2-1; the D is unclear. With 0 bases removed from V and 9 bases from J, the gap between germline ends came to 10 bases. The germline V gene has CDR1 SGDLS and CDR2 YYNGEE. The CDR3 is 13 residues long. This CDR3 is CASSVGVGGEQFF. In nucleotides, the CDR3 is TGTGCCAGCAGCGTAGGTGTGGGCGGTGAGCAGTTCTTC.

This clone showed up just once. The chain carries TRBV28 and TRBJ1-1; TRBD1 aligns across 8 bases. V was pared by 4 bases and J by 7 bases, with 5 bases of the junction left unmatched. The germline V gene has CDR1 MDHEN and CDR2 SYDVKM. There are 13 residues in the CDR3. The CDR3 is CASSYGTGHEAFF. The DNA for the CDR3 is TGTGCCAGCAGTTACGGGACAGGACATGAAGCTTTCTTT.

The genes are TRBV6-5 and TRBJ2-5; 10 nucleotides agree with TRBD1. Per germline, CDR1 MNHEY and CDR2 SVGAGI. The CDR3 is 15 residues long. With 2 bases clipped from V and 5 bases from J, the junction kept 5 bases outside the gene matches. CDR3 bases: TGTGCCAGCAGTTACGCGACAGGGGGCTCGGAGACCCAGTACTTC. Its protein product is CASSYATGGSETQYF.

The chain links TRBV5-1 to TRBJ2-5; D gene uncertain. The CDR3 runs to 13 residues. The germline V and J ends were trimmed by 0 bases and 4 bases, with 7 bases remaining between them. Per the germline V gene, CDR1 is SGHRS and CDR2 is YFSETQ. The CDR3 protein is CASSLVLGETQYF. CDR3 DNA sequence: TGCGCCAGCAGCTTGGTATTGGGAGAGACCCAGTACTTC. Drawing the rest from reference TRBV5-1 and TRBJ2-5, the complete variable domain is KAGVTQTPRYLIKTRGQQVTLSCSPISGHRSVSWYQQTPGQGLQFLFEYFSETQRNKGNFPGRFSGRQFSNSRSEMNVSTLELGDSALYLCASSLVLGETQYFGPGTRLLVL.

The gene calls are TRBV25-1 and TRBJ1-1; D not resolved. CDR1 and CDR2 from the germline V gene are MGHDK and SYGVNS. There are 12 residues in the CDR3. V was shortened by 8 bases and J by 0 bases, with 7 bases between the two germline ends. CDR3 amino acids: CASGEVNTEAFF. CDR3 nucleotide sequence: TGTGCCAGCGGCGAGGTGAACACTGAAGCTTTCTTT. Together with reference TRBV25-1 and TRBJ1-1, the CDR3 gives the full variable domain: EADIYQTPRYLVIGTGKKITLECSQTMGHDKMYWYQQDPGMELHLIHYSYGVNSTEKGDLSSESTVSRIRTEHFPLTLESARPSHTSQYLCASGEVNTEAFFGQGTRLTVV.

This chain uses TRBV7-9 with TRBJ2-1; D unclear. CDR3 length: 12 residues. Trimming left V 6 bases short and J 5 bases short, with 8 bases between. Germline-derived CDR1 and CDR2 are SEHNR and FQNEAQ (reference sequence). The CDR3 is CASRLGNNEQFF. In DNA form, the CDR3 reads TGTGCCAGCAGGCTAGGGAACAATGAGCAGTTCTTC.

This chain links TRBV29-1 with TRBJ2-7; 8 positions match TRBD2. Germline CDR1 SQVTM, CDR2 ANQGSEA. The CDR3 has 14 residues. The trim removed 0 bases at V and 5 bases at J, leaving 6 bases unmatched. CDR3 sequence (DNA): TGCAGCGTTGAAGATCAAGCGGGAGCGAACGAGCAGTACTTC. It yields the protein CSVEDQAGANEQYF.

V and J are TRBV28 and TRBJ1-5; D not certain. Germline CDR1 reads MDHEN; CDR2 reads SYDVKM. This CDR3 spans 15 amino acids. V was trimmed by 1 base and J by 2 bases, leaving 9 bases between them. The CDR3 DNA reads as TGTGCCAGCAGTTTATTCGATCGGGGCAATCAGCCCCAGCATTTT. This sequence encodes CASSLFDRGNQPQHF.

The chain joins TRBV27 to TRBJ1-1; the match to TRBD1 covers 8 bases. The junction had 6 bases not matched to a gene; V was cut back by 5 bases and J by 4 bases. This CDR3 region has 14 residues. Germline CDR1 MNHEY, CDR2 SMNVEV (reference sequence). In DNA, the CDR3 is TGTGCCAGCAGTGAAACAGGGGGAGGCACTGAAGCTTTCTTT. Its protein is CASSETGGGTEAFF.

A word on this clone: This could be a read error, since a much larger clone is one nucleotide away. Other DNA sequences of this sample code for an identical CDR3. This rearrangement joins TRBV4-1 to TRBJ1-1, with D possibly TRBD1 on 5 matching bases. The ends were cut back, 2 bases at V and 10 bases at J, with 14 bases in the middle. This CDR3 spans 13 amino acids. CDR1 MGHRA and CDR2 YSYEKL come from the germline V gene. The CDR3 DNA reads TGCGCCAGCAGCCAATTGGGGGTTTTAGGAGCTTTCTTT. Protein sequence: CASSQLGVLGAFF.

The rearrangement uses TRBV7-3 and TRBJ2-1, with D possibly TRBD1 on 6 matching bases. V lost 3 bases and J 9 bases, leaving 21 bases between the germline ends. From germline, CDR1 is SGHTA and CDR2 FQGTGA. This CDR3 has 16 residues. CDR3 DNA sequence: TGTGCCAGCAGCTTGACGTACAGGGAAGGGGTGGGTGAGCAGTTCTTC. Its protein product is CASSLTYREGVGEQFF.

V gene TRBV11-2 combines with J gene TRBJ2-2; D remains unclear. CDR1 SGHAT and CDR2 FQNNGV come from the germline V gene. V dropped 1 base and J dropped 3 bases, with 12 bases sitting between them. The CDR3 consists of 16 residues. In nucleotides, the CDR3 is TGTGCCAGCAGCTTAGCGCGGATCCACTACACCGGGGAGCTGTTTTTT. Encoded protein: CASSLARIHYTGELFF.

In DNA form, the CDR3 reads TGTGCCACCTCGCAGGCCCGCGGGAGGGTGGCAGATACGCAGTATTTT. It codes for CATSQARGRVADTQYF. This sequence joins TRBV14 and TRBJ2-3; 9 positions match TRBD2. J lost 4 bases, V lost 10 bases, and 15 bases had no gene match. The CDR3 runs to 16 residues. Germline V gene data show CDR1 as SGHDN and CDR2 as FVKESK.

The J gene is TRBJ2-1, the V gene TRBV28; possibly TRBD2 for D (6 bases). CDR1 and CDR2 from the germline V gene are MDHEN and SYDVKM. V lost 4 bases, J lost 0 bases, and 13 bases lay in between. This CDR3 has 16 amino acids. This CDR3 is CASSSGKRASYNEQFF. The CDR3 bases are TGTGCCAGCAGTTCGGGGAAGCGGGCCTCCTACAATGAGCAGTTCTTC.

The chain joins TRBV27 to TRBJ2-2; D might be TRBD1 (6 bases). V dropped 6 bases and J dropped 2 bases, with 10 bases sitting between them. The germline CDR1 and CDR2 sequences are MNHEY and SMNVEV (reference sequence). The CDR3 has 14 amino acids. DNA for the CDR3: TGTGCCAGCAGGACCGGGACAAACACCGGGGAGCTGTTTTTT. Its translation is CASRTGTNTGELFF.

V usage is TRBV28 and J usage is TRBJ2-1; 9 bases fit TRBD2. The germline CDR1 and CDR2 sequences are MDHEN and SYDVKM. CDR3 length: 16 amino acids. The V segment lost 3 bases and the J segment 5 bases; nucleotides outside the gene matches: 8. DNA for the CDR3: TGTGCCAGCAGTTTTTATCGGAGCGGGAGGCACAATGAGCAGTTCTTC. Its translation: CASSFYRSGRHNEQFF.

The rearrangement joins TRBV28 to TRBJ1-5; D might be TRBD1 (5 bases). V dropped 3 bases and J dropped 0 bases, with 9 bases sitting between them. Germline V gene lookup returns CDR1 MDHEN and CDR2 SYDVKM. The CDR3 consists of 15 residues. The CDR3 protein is CASSFRGRSNQPQHF. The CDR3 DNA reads TGTGCCAGCAGTTTCCGGGGACGTAGCAATCAGCCCCAGCATTTT.

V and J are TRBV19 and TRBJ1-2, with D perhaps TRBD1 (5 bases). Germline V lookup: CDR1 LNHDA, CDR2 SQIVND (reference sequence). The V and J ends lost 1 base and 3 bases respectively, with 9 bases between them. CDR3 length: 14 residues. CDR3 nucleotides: TGTGCCAGTAGTATAGCACAGGAGGACTATGGCTACACCTTC. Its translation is CASSIAQEDYGYTF.

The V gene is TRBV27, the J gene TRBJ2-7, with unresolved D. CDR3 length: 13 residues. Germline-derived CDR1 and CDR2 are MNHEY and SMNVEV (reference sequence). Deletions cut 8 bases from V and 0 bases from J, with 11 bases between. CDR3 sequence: CASAFGSSYEQYF. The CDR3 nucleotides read TGTGCCAGCGCCTTCGGAAGCTCCTACGAGCAGTACTTC.